These 27 T cell receptor beta chains were sequenced from one sample in a study of T-cell reconstitution after alpha-beta-depleted transplantation in children. Unique molecular identifiers were built into the TCRbeta library. TCRdb itself ran the PCR reads through MiXCR, one entry per CDR3 protein. The data show around 450,000 distinct CDR3 sequences, about 10% seen once. The sample here was PBMCs, taken before TCRalphabeta/CD19-depleted stem cell transplant. The receptor set was obtained from a child aged 2 to 10 with inherited bone marrow failure, due to receive a stem cell transplant.

The chain uses TRBV7-2 and TRBJ2-7, with D tentatively TRBD1 or TRBD2 (6 bases each). Germline lookup yields CDR1 SGHTA and CDR2 FQGNSA. This CDR3 region has 15 residues. The V end was cut by 3 bases, the J end by 0 bases, with 12 bases between. CDR3 sequence: CASSFIEGGSYEQYF. In DNA, the CDR3 is TGTGCCAGCAGCTTCATAGAGGGGGGCTCCTACGAGCAGTACTTC.

This clonotype was seen more than once but under ten times. The chain employs TRBV5-1 and TRBJ2-3; 7 nucleotides align to TRBD1. Germline V gene sequence: CDR1 SGHRS, CDR2 YFSETQ. The CDR3 spans 16 residues. The V and J ends lost 0 bases and 4 bases, in that order; junction bases with no gene match: 8. CDR3 amino acids: CASSLAVGQGADTQYF. Written as DNA, the CDR3 is TGCGCCAGCAGCTTGGCCGTCGGCCAGGGGGCAGATACGCAGTATTTT. Complete variable domain (other parts from reference TRBV5-1 and TRBJ2-3): KAGVTQTPRYLIKTRGQQVTLSCSPISGHRSVSWYQQTPGQGLQFLFEYFSETQRNKGNFPGRFSGRQFSNSRSEMNVSTLELGDSALYLCASSLAVGQGADTQYFGPGTRLTVL.

This clonotype was found many times. V gene TRBV12-3 or TRBV12-4 combines with J gene TRBJ2-7; D gene ambiguous. The CDR3 is 13 residues long. Trimming took off 2 bases at V and 5 bases at J, with 10 bases between the two ends. CDR3 loop: CASSLYSHNEQYF. CDR3 nucleotides: TGTGCCAGCAGTTTATACAGTCACAACGAGCAGTACTTC.

This clonotype showed up many times. The chain couples TRBV28 to TRBJ2-7, with TRBD1 matching over 8 bases. The V gene's germline CDR1 is MDHEN and CDR2 SYDVKM. With 1 base clipped from V and 6 bases from J, the junction kept 5 bases outside the gene matches. The CDR3 contains 14 residues. As DNA, the CDR3 is TGTGCCAGCAGTTTATCCCCTGGACAGGGCGAGCAGTACTTC. Translated: CASSLSPGQGEQYF.

This clonotype was recorded at least ten times. CDR3 loop: CASSQDGNYGYTF. CDR3 sequence (DNA): TGCGCCAGCAGCCAAGATGGAAACTATGGCTACACCTTC. The chain is built from TRBV4-3 and TRBJ1-2; D gene unclear. CDR3 length: 13 residues. Trimming took off 0 bases at V and 2 bases at J, with 4 bases between the two ends. Germline V gene data show CDR1 as LGHNA and CDR2 as YSLEER.

This CDR3 reads CASSLEHGGRPYEQFF. CDR3 bases: TGTGCCAGCAGCTTAGAGCATGGCGGGAGACCCTATGAGCAGTTCTTC. The chain employs TRBV7-9 and TRBJ2-1; 7 positions match TRBD2. CDR1 is SEHNR, CDR2 FQNEAQ, per germline (reference sequence). The V and J ends lost 1 base and 8 bases, in that order; junction bases with no gene match: 11. This CDR3 has 16 residues.

This clonotype has ten or more counts. This chain uses TRBV10-1 with TRBJ2-1; the D is unclear. Trimming took 6 bases from V and 6 from J, leaving 15 bases between them. Per the germline V gene, CDR1 is WNHNN and CDR2 is SYGVQD (reference sequence). This CDR3 has 14 residues. The CDR3 bases are TGCGCCAGCAGACTTGGGAACGGTGGCAATGAGCAGTTCTTC. Its protein product is CASRLGNGGNEQFF.

The V call is TRBV6-2 or TRBV6-3, the J call TRBJ2-1; D is unclear. V shed 6 bases and J shed 6 bases, with 12 bases lying between them. This CDR3 contains 13 residues. CDR1 MNHEY and CDR2 SVGEGT come from the germline V gene. CDR3 sequence (DNA): TGTGCCAGCAGCCGCAGACATCCCAATGAGCAGTTCTTC. Protein: CASSRRHPNEQFF.

This clonotype occurred many times. This sequence joins TRBV20-1 and TRBJ2-7, with 16 bases matching TRBD2. The V segment lost 4 bases and the J segment 4 bases; nucleotides outside the gene matches: 13. Germline V CDR1 and CDR2: DFQATT, SNEGSKA (reference sequence). This CDR3 is 18 amino acids long. The CDR3 bases are TGCAGTGCTACCCAGATACCGGGACTAGCGGGAGGGCTGTACGAGCAGTACTTC. This codes for CSATQIPGLAGGLYEQYF.

This clonotype was recorded at least ten times. The V call is TRBV20-1, the J call TRBJ2-7; 13 bases fit TRBD2. The germline gives CDR1 DFQATT, CDR2 SNEGSKA (reference sequence). The CDR3 is 15 residues long. After removal of 6 bases from V and 6 bases from J, the junction contained 11 bases not matched to a gene. The CDR3 sequence: CSAIQPGLAGREQYF. CDR3 DNA: TGCAGTGCCATTCAACCGGGACTAGCGGGACGCGAGCAGTACTTC.

Ten or more counts support this clonotype. The rearrangement joins TRBV5-1 to TRBJ2-3; D is ambiguous. Per the germline V gene, CDR1 is SGHRS and CDR2 is YFSETQ. V lost 3 bases and J 3 bases, leaving 5 bases between the germline ends. The CDR3 contains 12 residues. The CDR3 region is CASSWSTDTQYF. The CDR3 DNA follows: TGCGCCAGCAGCTGGTCGACAGATACGCAGTATTTT. The full variable domain, rest sourced from reference TRBV5-1 and TRBJ2-3, is KAGVTQTPRYLIKTRGQQVTLSCSPISGHRSVSWYQQTPGQGLQFLFEYFSETQRNKGNFPGRFSGRQFSNSRSEMNVSTLELGDSALYLCASSWSTDTQYFGPGTRLTVL.

Only a few counts were recorded for this clonotype. The chain has TRBV18 and TRBJ1-1; D call uncertain. Germline CDR1 and CDR2: KGHSH and LQKENI. V shed 1 base and J shed 1 base, with 4 bases lying between them. This CDR3 is built from 13 residues. CDR3 in DNA: TGTGCCAGCTCACCACAGACGAACACTGAAGCTTTCTTT. Translation gives CASSPQTNTEAFF.

There are many counts of this clonotype. The V call is TRBV5-1, the J call TRBJ2-1; 11 bases align to TRBD2. V gave up 0 bases and J gave up 8 bases; unmatched junction bases: 10. The CDR3 loop spans 17 amino acids. Germline V CDR1 and CDR2: SGHRS, YFSETQ. CDR3 coding DNA: TGCGCCAGCAGCTTGGCGGTAGCGGGAGGGCCGTACGATGAGCAGTTCTTC. This codes for CASSLAVAGGPYDEQFF.

This clonotype was seen a handful of times. This chain uses TRBV27 with TRBJ1-5; D is ambiguous. V gave up 3 bases and J gave up 6 bases, with 9 bases separating them. From germline, CDR1 is MNHEY and CDR2 SMNVEV (reference sequence). The CDR3 is 13 residues long. The CDR3 DNA sequence: TGTGCCAGCAGTTTGGGGATTGGTCAGCCCCAGCATTTT. It specifies CASSLGIGQPQHF.

There are a few counts of this clonotype. The chain is built from TRBV20-1 and TRBJ2-3; 13 bases agree with TRBD2. The V and J ends lost 3 bases and 1 base, in that order; junction bases with no gene match: 19. Germline V gene data show CDR1 as DFQATT and CDR2 as SNEGSKA (reference sequence). This CDR3 is built from 21 residues. The CDR3 reads CSASGGEGTSGAQGGTDTQYF. As DNA, the CDR3 is TGCAGTGCTAGTGGCGGGGAGGGGACTAGCGGGGCACAAGGAGGCACAGATACGCAGTATTTT.

This clonotype was observed many times. Here the CDR3 reads CASSFHTGGETQYF. In nucleotides, the CDR3 is TGTGCCAGCAGCTTCCATACAGGGGGAGAGACCCAGTACTTC. This chain connects TRBV7-9 to TRBJ2-5, with 8 bases identical to TRBD1. V lost 3 bases to trimming and J lost 4 bases; unmatched junction nucleotides: 4. This CDR3 comprises 14 residues. Looked up from germline, CDR1 is SEHNR and CDR2 is FQNEAQ (reference sequence).

Notes on this clonotype: This may come from a read error, since a much larger clone is one base off. V usage is TRBV20-1 and J usage is TRBJ2-3, with 10 bases identical to TRBD1. The CDR3 has 16 residues. V trimming: 5 bases; J trimming: 2 bases; junction bases outside the gene matches: 10. Per the germline V gene, CDR1 is DFQATT and CDR2 is SNEGSKA (reference sequence). The DNA of the CDR3 is TGCAGTGCTGCTGCTAAGGACAGGGGGGTCACAGATACGCAGTATTTT. Encoded protein: CSAAAKDRGVTDTQYF.

This clonotype was found a few times. The chain links TRBV12-3 or TRBV12-4 to TRBJ2-7, with a tentative D call TRBD2 (6 bases). This CDR3 is built from 15 residues. V lost 6 bases and J 1 base, leaving 16 bases between the germline ends. The CDR3 DNA is TGTGCCAGCAGCCGGGCGCGGGACCGATCCTACGAGCAGTACTTC. Translating it yields CASSRARDRSYEQYF.

This chain joins TRBV20-1 and TRBJ1-2; the D is unclear. CDR1 DFQATT and CDR2 SNEGSKA come from the germline V gene (reference sequence). CDR3 size: 10 residues. The ends were cut back, 4 bases at V and 4 bases at J, with 4 bases in the middle. This CDR3 reads CSAIGYGYTF. In DNA form, the CDR3 reads TGCAGTGCTATCGGCTATGGCTACACCTTC.

The chain combines TRBV20-1 with TRBJ2-7; 9 nucleotides line up with TRBD1. CDR3 length: 13 amino acids. CDR1 DFQATT and CDR2 SNEGSKA come from the germline V gene (reference sequence). After removal of 4 bases from V and 5 bases from J, the junction contained 6 bases not matched to a gene. In DNA, the CDR3 is TGCAGTGCTAATCGACAGGGGGGCGACGAGCAGTACTTC. This gives the protein CSANRQGGDEQYF.

This clonotype came up many times. This chain joins TRBV18 and TRBJ2-7; a possible D gene is TRBD2 (6 bases). In germline, CDR1 is KGHSH, CDR2 LQKENI. This CDR3 has 13 residues. V dropped 3 bases and J dropped 4 bases, with 10 bases sitting between them. The CDR3 coding sequence is TGTGCCAGCTCACCCGGGACTTTTTACGAGCAGTACTTC. It translates to CASSPGTFYEQYF.

This clonotype appeared many times. The CDR3 nucleotides read TGTGCCAGCAGCGGCGGTTATCCTAGCACAGATACGCAGTATTTT. Translated, it gives CASSGGYPSTDTQYF. V is TRBV9 and J is TRBJ2-3; no firm D call. This CDR3 has 15 amino acids. The V end was cut by 3 bases, the J end by 0 bases, with 11 bases between. The germline V gene encodes CDR1 SGDLS and CDR2 YYNGEE.

This clonotype was seen ten or more times. The gene calls are TRBV25-1 and TRBJ2-7, with D possibly matching TRBD2 (6 bases). The CDR3 consists of 13 residues. From germline, CDR1 is MGHDK and CDR2 SYGVNS. The V and J ends lost 4 bases and 5 bases respectively, with 12 bases between them. The CDR3 spells CASSVVAGNEQYF. CDR3 DNA: TGTGCCAGCAGTGTGGTGGCGGGGAACGAGCAGTACTTC.

V usage is TRBV9 and J usage is TRBJ2-3; the D is unclear. V was pared by 1 base and J by 0 bases, with 9 bases between. CDR3 length equals 15 residues. Germline V gene sequence: CDR1 SGDLS, CDR2 YYNGEE. CDR3 region: CASSVLSTSTDTQYF. CDR3 DNA: TGTGCCAGCAGCGTACTCAGTACTAGCACAGATACGCAGTATTTT.

Points on this clonotype: A read error is possible here, since a much larger clone lies one base away. The chain joins TRBV30 to TRBJ2-5; D not resolved. The CDR3 has 16 amino acids. Germline V lookup: CDR1 GTSNPN, CDR2 SVGIG (reference sequence). In DNA form, the CDR3 reads TGTGCCTGGAGCCCAATATATACAGAAATCCAAGAGACCCAGTGCTTC. Its protein product is CAWSPIYTEIQETQCF.

This clonotype was seen many times. The rearrangement links TRBV4-3 to TRBJ1-2; 7 nucleotides agree with TRBD1. The CDR3 is made up of 14 amino acids. CDR1 LGHNA and CDR2 YSLEER come from the germline V gene. The V and J ends lost 1 base and 8 bases, in that order; junction bases with no gene match: 7. For the CDR3, the DNA is TGCGCCAGCAGCCAAGGGGACAGCATCTCGGGCTACACCTTC. Translating it yields CASSQGDSISGYTF.

The V gene is TRBV18, the J gene TRBJ2-2; D tentatively fits TRBD1 or TRBD2 (5 bases each). The CDR3 contains 15 residues. Germline V gene lookup returns CDR1 KGHSH and CDR2 LQKENI. The V end lost 4 bases, the J end lost 5 bases, and 14 bases lay between the germline ends. Here the CDR3 DNA reads TGTGCCAGCTCACGACCTTGGGACGGGACCGGGGAGCTGTTTTTT. Amino acid sequence: CASSRPWDGTGELFF.